Listed here are 11 T cell receptor beta chains from one sample, sequenced in a study of cytotoxic CD8 clonotypes in ibrutinib-treated CLL. Using immunoSEQ multiplex PCR, the repertoire was profiled, and TCRdb retains in-frame clones only, with some absent. The table records approximately 330,000 clones, just under 80% of them present only once. Sequences were derived from PBMCs, sampled before ibrutinib treatment. Receptor source: a human donor with chronic lymphocytic leukemia.

This rearrangement joins TRBV11-2 to TRBJ2-3; 7 bases map to TRBD2. Germline trimming cut 4 bases from V and 2 bases from J; bases unmatched to any gene: 6. The germline CDR1 and CDR2 sequences are SGHAT and FQNNGV. The CDR3 consists of 15 residues. The CDR3 here is CASSSAGVSTDTQYF. The CDR3 nucleotides are TGTGCCAGCAGCTCCGCGGGAGTCTCCACAGATACGCAGTATTTT.

The rearrangement joins TRBV27 to TRBJ1-2; TRBD1 matches 10 bases. The CDR3 length is 14 residues. V shed 4 bases and J 3 bases; nucleotides not matched to a gene: 2. Germline CDR1 is MNHEY and CDR2 is SMNVEV (reference sequence). CDR3 loop: CASSWDRGHYGYTF. DNA of the CDR3: TGTGCCAGCAGTTGGGACAGGGGCCACTATGGCTACACCTTC.

The rearrangement uses TRBV30 and TRBJ2-1; D may be TRBD2 (6 bases). This CDR3 is 17 amino acids long. The ends were cut back, 2 bases at V and 0 bases at J, with 17 bases in the middle. Looked up from germline, CDR1 is GTSNPN and CDR2 is SVGIG (reference sequence). Here the CDR3 DNA reads TGTGCCTGGAGTCGTGAGACCGGGACTTTCTCCTACAATGAGCAGTTCTTC. Its translation is CAWSRETGTFSYNEQFF.

This chain's CDR3 is CASSRSTGSDEQYF. CDR3 nucleotide sequence: TGTGCCAGCAGTCGCTCAACAGGGTCCGACGAGCAGTACTTC. This chain connects TRBV6-5 to TRBJ2-7; D possibly corresponds to TRBD1 (6 bases). In germline, CDR1 is MNHEY, CDR2 SVGAGI. The CDR3 totals 14 residues. Trimming left V 5 bases short and J 5 bases short, with 16 bases between.

This CDR3 reads CASRSRGFNEKLFF. The CDR3 nucleotides are TGCGCCAGCAGGAGTAGGGGATTTAATGAAAAACTGTTTTTT. This rearrangement joins TRBV5-1 to TRBJ1-4; TRBD1 might be the D (5 bases). The length of the CDR3 is 14 residues. The V end lost 5 bases, the J end lost 4 bases, and 12 bases lay between the germline ends. The V gene's germline CDR1 is SGHRS and CDR2 YFSETQ. Filled out from reference TRBV5-1 and TRBJ1-4, the complete variable domain reads KAGVTQTPRYLIKTRGQQVTLSCSPISGHRSVSWYQQTPGQGLQFLFEYFSETQRNKGNFPGRFSGRQFSNSRSEMNVSTLELGDSALYLCASRSRGFNEKLFFGSGTQLSVL.

V is TRBV28 and J is TRBJ1-2; D gene uncertain. V shed 2 bases and J shed 4 bases, with 5 bases lying between them. CDR1 is MDHEN and CDR2 is SYDVKM in the germline V gene. The CDR3 has 12 amino acids. For the CDR3, the DNA is TGTGCCAGCAGTTTAGTAAGCTATGGCTACACCTTC. This sequence encodes CASSLVSYGYTF.

This clone was seen just once. This CDR3 reads CASSLYPPGTPPGTGELFF. The DNA for the CDR3 is TGTGCCAGCAGTTTATACCCGCCGGGGACGCCCCCCGGAACCGGGGAGCTGTTTTTT. The chain uses TRBV28 and TRBJ2-2; D is perhaps TRBD1 or TRBD2 (5 bases each). V shed 1 base and J shed 5 bases, with 23 bases lying between them. Germline V lookup: CDR1 MDHEN, CDR2 SYDVKM. CDR3 size: 19 residues. Full variable domain (remainder filled in from reference TRBV28 and TRBJ2-2): DVKVTQSSRYLVKRTGEKVFLECVQDMDHENMFWYRQDPGLGLRLIYFSYDVKMKEKGDIPEGYSVSREKKERFSLILESASTNQTSMYLCASSLYPPGTPPGTGELFFGEGSRLTVL.

The CDR3 loop reads CASSRGQKGSYEQYF. The CDR3, as DNA: TGTGCCAGTTCCCGGGGGCAGAAGGGGAGCTACGAGCAGTACTTC. The gene calls are TRBV6-4 and TRBJ2-7; either TRBD1 or TRBD2 may supply D (6 bases each). Germline V gene lookup returns CDR1 MRHNA and CDR2 SNTAGT. The V and J ends lost 9 bases and 3 bases respectively, with 21 bases between them. The length of the CDR3 is 15 residues.

The chain uses TRBV27 and TRBJ2-3; 7 bases line up with TRBD1. V shed 3 bases and J 0 bases; nucleotides not matched to a gene: 6. Germline-derived CDR1 and CDR2 are MNHEY and SMNVEV (reference sequence). This CDR3 has 16 amino acids. The CDR3 nucleotides are TGTGCCAGCAGTTTCTCCCGGGACAGTAGCACAGATACGCAGTATTTT. Protein sequence: CASSFSRDSSTDTQYF.

V usage is TRBV9 and J usage is TRBJ1-2; weak D call: TRBD1 (5 bases). Germline CDR1 SGDLS, CDR2 YYNGEE. This CDR3 spans 15 amino acids. Trimming left V 0 bases short and J 0 bases short, with 9 bases between. The CDR3 DNA follows: TGTGCCAGCAGCGTAGAGGCCAGGGCTAACTATGGCTACACCTTC. Protein product: CASSVEARANYGYTF.

V gene TRBV9 combines with J gene TRBJ2-1; 14 bases are a match to TRBD2. V trimming: 4 bases; J trimming: 8 bases; junction bases outside the gene matches: 8. Germline-derived CDR1 and CDR2 are SGDLS and YYNGEE. This CDR3 comprises 16 residues. CDR3 coding DNA: TGTGCCAGCAGCTCCCGGGGGACTAGCGGGAGCGATGAGCAGTTCTTC. Amino acid sequence: CASSSRGTSGSDEQFF.